This TCR beta chain was documented in a study of T cell repertoires in cytomegalovirus infection. On the study more broadly: It was the public TCR beta signatures that indicated both CMV infection and matching HLA type. Whole-study findings and limits: Summed public TCR beta family frequency identified CMV carriers bearing the relevant HLA. Clonotype analysis showed dominance of the ex vivo response by HLA-C-restricted CMV-specific TCR beta clonotypes.

Regarding this clonotype: Its antigen is still unknown.

Each CDR3 protein is one row after TCRdb ran MiXCR on the reads. The sample consists of 600,000 to 800,000 distinct CDR3 sequences, more than 20% of them appearing once. V was pared by 5 bases and J by 4 bases, with 9 bases between. The CDR3 runs 12 residues. The germline V gene has CDR1 MNHEY and CDR2 SVGAGI. Sequencing was done on a sample of CD8+ T cells from PBMCs. The receptor was isolated from a human donor in good health (CMV status not recorded). Some clones in this sample may be carry-over from other donors' samples. V usage is TRBV6-5 and J usage is TRBJ2-7, with unresolved D. For the CDR3, the DNA is TGTGCCAGCAGTCCCCACCGGTACGAGCAGTACTTC. Amino acids: CASSPHRYEQYF.